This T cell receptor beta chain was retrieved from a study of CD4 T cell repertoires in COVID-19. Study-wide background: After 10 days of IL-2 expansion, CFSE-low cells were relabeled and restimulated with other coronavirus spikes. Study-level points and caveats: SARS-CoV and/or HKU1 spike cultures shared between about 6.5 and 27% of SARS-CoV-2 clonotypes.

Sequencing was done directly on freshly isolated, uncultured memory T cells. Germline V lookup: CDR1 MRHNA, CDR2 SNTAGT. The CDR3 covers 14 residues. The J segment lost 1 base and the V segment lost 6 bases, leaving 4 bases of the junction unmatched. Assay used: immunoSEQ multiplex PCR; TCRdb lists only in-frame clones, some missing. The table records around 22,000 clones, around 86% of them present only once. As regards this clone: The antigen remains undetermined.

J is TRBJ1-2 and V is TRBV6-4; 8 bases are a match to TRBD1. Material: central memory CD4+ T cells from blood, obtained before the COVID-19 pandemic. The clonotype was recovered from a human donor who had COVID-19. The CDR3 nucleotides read TGTGCCAGCAGGGGGACAGGAAGTAACTATGGCTACACCTTC. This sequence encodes CASRGTGSNYGYTF.